Below are 17 T cell receptor beta chains sequenced from a single sample in a study of PD-1 blockade in classical Hodgkin lymphoma (TCRdb year 2020). The time point label here, explained by the study, means: cycle 1 day 1 (C1D1), immediately before nivolumab initiation. Every trial patient had relapsed following autologous stem cell transplantation, and prior brentuximab vedotin exposure was what differed among cohorts A, B and C. CD4+ T cells were purified from thawed PBMCs by magnetic negative selection with a Miltenyi CD4+ T cell isolation kit. Receptor libraries were prepared by the immunoSEQ multiplex PCR assay. Held by TCRdb, this immuneACCESS table contains in-frame sequences only and omits some clones. Under half of the omission traces to an unresolved V gene where checked; the cause of the rest is unknown. A total of 30,000 or so clones appear in this sample, 80% to 95% of them only once. About 0.24% of the sample belongs to the ten largest clones.

This material consisted of CD4+ T cells from blood, taken at baseline. The receptors were sampled from a human donor with classical Hodgkin lymphoma.

The rearrangement uses TRBV19 and TRBJ2-5; 10 bases line up with TRBD2. CDR1 LNHDA and CDR2 SQIVND come from the germline V gene (reference sequence). Trimming at V came to 1 base and at J to 5 bases, leaving 4 bases not matched to a gene. The CDR3 sequence is 15 residues long. The CDR3 nucleotides are TGTGCCAGTAGTATAGCTAGCGGGAGATTTGAGACCCAGTACTTC. This sequence encodes CASSIASGRFETQYF. The entire variable domain, with the rest obtained from reference TRBV19 and TRBJ2-5, is as follows: DGGITQSPKYLFRKEGQNVTLSCEQNLNHDAMYWYRQDPGQGLRLIYYSQIVNDFQKGDIAEGYSVSREKKESFPLTVTSAQKNPTAFYLCASSIASGRFETQYFGPGTRLLVL.

As concerns this clone: This is likely a read error, given that the CDR3 carries no conserved phenylalanine or tryptophan at its end. Because the CDR3's place on the DNA is in doubt, the DNA is left out and the CDR3 is given as listed by TCRdb. This chain uses TRBV28 with TRBJ2-7; TRBD1 reflects the table's D call only, with no check against the DNA. The germline CDR1 and CDR2 sequences are MDHEN and SYDVKM. The CDR3 spans 11 amino acids, including both terminal residues. CDR3 sequence: CASTNTRDRVL.

The chain has TRBV7-3 and TRBJ2-3, with D perhaps TRBD2 (5 bases). Trimming cost V 2 bases and J 6 bases, with 9 bases left between them. CDR3 length: 13 residues. Germline-derived CDR1 and CDR2 are SGHTA and FQGTGA. CDR3 amino acids: CASSLGRRDTQYF. The DNA for the CDR3 is TGTGCCAGCAGCTTAGGGAGAAGGGATACGCAGTATTTT.

The chain carries TRBV5-4 and TRBJ2-2, with 10 bases fitting TRBD1. The CDR3 extends over 14 amino acids. Germline CDR1 reads SGHNT; CDR2 reads YYREEE (reference sequence). Trimming cost V 4 bases and J 8 bases; bases outside gene matches: 5. CDR3 nucleotide sequence: TGTGCCAGCAGCGTGACAGGGGGCCGAGGGGAGCTGTTTTTT. Protein sequence: CASSVTGGRGELFF.

The V call is TRBV6-1, the J call TRBJ2-1, with TRBD1 as a possible D gene (5 bases). Per germline, CDR1 MNHNS and CDR2 SASEGT. V shed 4 bases and J shed 0 bases, with 13 bases lying between them. The CDR3 covers 16 residues. CDR3 loop: CASSATRQSSYNEQFF. The DNA of the CDR3 is TGTGCCAGCAGTGCAACTCGACAGAGCTCCTACAATGAGCAGTTCTTC.

CDR3 nucleotides: TGTGCCACCGACCGGTTCCTCCAGAGGAATCAGCCCCAGCATTTT. As protein: CATDRFLQRNQPQHF. The chain recombines TRBV28 with TRBJ1-5, with D hard to call. Germline CDR1 reads MDHEN; CDR2 reads SYDVKM. The CDR3 loop spans 15 amino acids. V was clipped by 10 bases and J by 4 bases, with 20 bases between them.

This chain uses TRBV4-1 with TRBJ1-4; perhaps TRBD1 as D (5 bases). The CDR3 has 15 residues. With 4 bases removed from V and 5 bases from J, the gap between germline ends came to 14 bases. Germline V gene sequence: CDR1 MGHRA, CDR2 YSYEKL. For the CDR3, the DNA is TGCGCCAGCAGCCTTGAGCCAGGGCGGAATGAAAAACTGTTTTTT. This codes for CASSLEPGRNEKLFF.

The V and J genes are TRBV28 and TRBJ2-3; 14 bases map to TRBD2. The CDR3 runs 19 residues. The germline V gene encodes CDR1 MDHEN and CDR2 SYDVKM. With V trimmed by 0 bases and J by 7 bases, 12 bases remained unmatched. This CDR3 is CASSLWRLAGGGPGNTQYF. The CDR3 DNA follows: TGTGCCAGCAGTTTATGGAGACTAGCGGGAGGGGGCCCGGGAAATACGCAGTATTTT. The full variable domain, its missing parts supplied by reference TRBV28 and TRBJ2-3, is DVKVTQSSRYLVKRTGEKVFLECVQDMDHENMFWYRQDPGLGLRLIYFSYDVKMKEKGDIPEGYSVSREKKERFSLILESASTNQTSMYLCASSLWRLAGGGPGNTQYFGPGTRLTVL.

V is TRBV5-1 and J is TRBJ1-2; the D gene is possibly TRBD1 (5 bases). With 1 base removed from V and 7 bases from J, the gap between germline ends came to 14 bases. The CDR3 loop spans 14 amino acids. CDR1 and CDR2 from the germline V gene are SGHRS and YFSETQ. CDR3 coding DNA: TGCGCCAGCAGCTTGTGGGGGGAACTCGCTGGCTACACCTTC. This gives the protein CASSLWGELAGYTF. Supplemented by reference TRBV5-1 and TRBJ1-2, the full variable domain reads KAGVTQTPRYLIKTRGQQVTLSCSPISGHRSVSWYQQTPGQGLQFLFEYFSETQRNKGNFPGRFSGRQFSNSRSEMNVSTLELGDSALYLCASSLWGELAGYTFGSGTRLTVV.

The J gene is TRBJ1-4, the V gene TRBV20-1; D unresolved. Trimming left V 6 bases short and J 8 bases short, with 10 bases between. From germline, CDR1 is DFQATT and CDR2 SNEGSKA (reference sequence). The CDR3 has 11 amino acids. CDR3 amino acids: CSAEEEEKLFF. The CDR3 DNA reads as TGCAGTGCCGAAGAGGAAGAAAAACTGTTTTTT.

The rearrangement links TRBV27 to TRBJ2-7; no definite D call. The CDR3 spans 15 residues. V was shortened by 4 bases and J by 4 bases, with 17 bases between the two germline ends. Germline assignment: CDR1 MNHEY and CDR2 SMNVEV (reference sequence). The CDR3 sequence: CASSSSSLNRYEQYF. In DNA form, the CDR3 reads TGTGCCAGCAGTTCGTCCTCTCTAAATAGATACGAGCAGTACTTC.

The rearrangement uses TRBV9 and TRBJ1-2, with D hard to call. V gave up 4 bases and J gave up 8 bases, with 9 bases separating them. The CDR3 length is 11 residues. Germline CDR1 reads SGDLS; CDR2 reads YYNGEE. The CDR3 is CASSRNGGYTF. CDR3 coding DNA: TGTGCCAGCAGCCGCAATGGAGGCTACACCTTC.

The V gene is TRBV5-1, the J gene TRBJ1-4, with D possibly matching TRBD1 (5 bases). The CDR3 is made up of 15 amino acids. Trimming pared 0 bases from V and 6 bases from J, leaving 12 bases between. Looked up from germline, CDR1 is SGHRS and CDR2 is YFSETQ. The CDR3 DNA is TGCGCCAGCAGCTTGGTTGGGGCGCCGGATGAAAAACTGTTTTTT. Its protein is CASSLVGAPDEKLFF.

The chain couples TRBV28 to TRBJ1-2; D gene ambiguous. The CDR3 loop spans 12 amino acids. The germline V gene has CDR1 MDHEN and CDR2 SYDVKM. Trimming removed 1 base from V and 4 bases from J, with 4 bases in between. CDR3 protein: CASSLSTYGYTF. The CDR3 bases are TGTGCCAGCAGTTTATCCACCTATGGCTACACCTTC.

V usage is TRBV28 and J usage is TRBJ1-1; no firm D call. V lost 6 bases, J lost 0 bases, and 8 bases lay in between. Germline CDR1 is MDHEN and CDR2 is SYDVKM. This CDR3 has 13 amino acids. The CDR3 DNA reads TGTGCCAGCAGGTCAACAGTGAACACTGAAGCTTTCTTT. Translating it yields CASRSTVNTEAFF.

The chain has TRBV6-5 and TRBJ2-7, with a weak D call TRBD1 (6 bases). V was clipped by 6 bases and J by 2 bases, with 17 bases between them. The CDR3 extends over 15 amino acids. The germline gives CDR1 MNHEY, CDR2 SVGAGI. The CDR3: CASSDTIWTAYEQYF. CDR3 nucleotides: TGTGCCAGCAGCGATACGATTTGGACAGCCTACGAGCAGTACTTC.

This chain joins TRBV7-9 and TRBJ2-1; 8 nucleotides agree with TRBD2. Per the germline V gene, CDR1 is SEHNR and CDR2 is FQNEAQ (reference sequence). V was clipped by 5 bases and J by 4 bases; unmatched bases: 13. The CDR3 length is 17 residues. The CDR3 bases are TGTGCCAGCAGCGCGGGAGCTACGGGACTAGGGTACAATGAGCAGTTCTTC. The encoded protein is CASSAGATGLGYNEQFF.